This entry lists 9 T cell receptor beta chains sequenced from one sample in a study of blood T cell repertoires in COVID-19. TCRdb's copy holds only in-frame clones and misses some; the assay was immunoSEQ multiplex PCR. The sample holds about 190,000 clones; more than 75% are singletons and the top ten take 5% to 6.5%. The sequenced sample consisted of peripheral blood. The receptor set was obtained from a man aged 40-49 years with active or convalescent COVID-19.

V is TRBV5-1 and J is TRBJ2-7; 7 positions match TRBD1. V gave up 1 base and J gave up 1 base; unmatched junction bases: 5. The CDR3 spans 15 residues. In germline, CDR1 is SGHRS, CDR2 YFSETQ. The CDR3 loop is CASSLRPTGSYEQYF. CDR3 sequence (DNA): TGCGCCAGCAGCTTGCGCCCGACAGGGTCCTACGAGCAGTACTTC.

This chain uses TRBV12-3 or TRBV12-4 with TRBJ1-2; D is unclear. V lost 5 bases, J lost 8 bases, and 15 bases lay in between. This CDR3 region has 13 residues. The CDR3 loop reads CASSPRRWRGYTF. CDR3 bases: TGTGCCAGCAGTCCCCGGCGGTGGAGGGGCTACACCTTC.

The chain carries TRBV11-3 and TRBJ1-4, with TRBD1 as a possible D gene (6 bases). Trimming took 0 bases from V and 7 from J, leaving 12 bases between them. CDR3 length: 15 residues. Per the germline V gene, CDR1 is SGHNT and CDR2 is YENEEA. The CDR3 sequence is CASSLDGQKGEKLFF. CDR3 sequence (DNA): TGTGCCAGCAGCTTAGATGGACAGAAGGGTGAAAAACTGTTTTTT. Based on the CDR3 plus reference TRBV11-3 and TRBJ1-4, the full variable domain is EAGVVQSPRYKIIEKKQPVAFWCNPISGHNTLYWYLQNLGQGPELLIRYENEEAVDDSQLPKDRFSAERLKGVDSTLKIQPAELGDSAVYLCASSLDGQKGEKLFFGSGTQLSVL.

The chain links TRBV28 to TRBJ2-5; 7 bases line up with TRBD1. V was pared by 7 bases and J by 1 base, with 12 bases of the junction left unmatched. The germline V gene encodes CDR1 MDHEN and CDR2 SYDVKM. CDR3 length: 16 residues. CDR3 region: CASTEDVDRAQETQYF. CDR3 bases: TGTGCCAGCACAGAGGATGTCGACAGGGCCCAAGAGACCCAGTACTTC.

The rearrangement uses TRBV28 and TRBJ1-2, with 7 bases that match TRBD1. V lost 1 base to trimming and J lost 4 bases; unmatched junction nucleotides: 6. This CDR3 region has 15 residues. Germline V gene sequence: CDR1 MDHEN, CDR2 SYDVKM. The CDR3 DNA follows: TGTGCCAGCAGTTTATCCGGGGGACAGTTCTATGGCTACACCTTC. This gives the protein CASSLSGGQFYGYTF.

In DNA, the CDR3 is TGCAGCGTTGTGCCTATGAACACTGAAGCTTTCTTT. Amino acid sequence: CSVVPMNTEAFF. J is TRBJ1-1 and V is TRBV29-1, with no clear D. V lost 4 bases and J lost 0, with 6 bases in between. Per the germline V gene, CDR1 is SQVTM and CDR2 is ANQGSEA. The CDR3 sequence is 12 residues long.

The CDR3 sequence: CASSSLLENTEAFF. The CDR3 DNA reads TGTGCCAGCTCGTCCCTTTTAGAGAACACTGAAGCTTTCTTT. This chain connects TRBV7-9 to TRBJ1-1; unclear D gene. The V gene lost 8 bases and the J gene lost 1 base, with 14 bases spanning the gap. Germline CDR1 SEHNR, CDR2 FQNEAQ (reference sequence). This CDR3 is built from 14 residues.

J is TRBJ2-5 and V is TRBV30, with 8 bases matching TRBD2. The CDR3 extends over 17 amino acids. Trimming removed 2 bases from V and 2 bases from J; junction bases left unmatched: 13. Looked up from germline, CDR1 is GTSNPN and CDR2 is SVGIG (reference sequence). CDR3 coding DNA: TGTGCCTGGAGTCCCGAGCATTTTGCGGGAGGTCAAGAGACCCAGTACTTC. Amino acid sequence: CAWSPEHFAGGQETQYF.

The chain is built from TRBV4-3 and TRBJ2-7, with 8 bases fitting TRBD1. The CDR3 covers 16 residues. Per the germline V gene, CDR1 is LGHNA and CDR2 is YSLEER. Unmatched junction bases numbered 9, after V lost 1 base and J lost 4 bases. The CDR3 DNA is TGCGCCAGCAGCCAAGCACTAACTGGACAGGGTTACGAGCAGTACTTC. Its translation is CASSQALTGQGYEQYF.